This record concerns one TCR beta chain sequence. These data come from a study of blood T cells in healthy people across ages. The CDR3 has 14 residues. V shed 5 bases and J shed 6 bases, with 15 bases lying between them. A second PCR of 7 to 11 cycles used a sample-barcoded 5' primer and a J-beta primer mix. TCRdb used MiXCR to reprocess the 5' RACE reads, holding one entry per CDR3 protein. The sample carries fewer than 1.5 million distinct CDR3 sequences, 40% to 50% recorded once. The clonotype originates from a young woman in good health. Sequencing used blood. The chain recombines TRBV12-3 or TRBV12-4 with TRBJ2-3; D gene unclear. CDR3 nucleotides: TGTGCCAGCAGTCGCAGAGGCAGATCCGATACGCAGTATTTT. Its protein product is CASSRRGRSDTQYF.